This T cell receptor beta chain was captured by sequencing in a study of blood T cell repertoires in COVID-19. Overall study: Sources were T cells, B-cell-depleted T cells, or PBMCs; the material itself was cDNA or gDNA.

V gave up 7 bases and J gave up 0 bases, with 15 bases separating them. The CDR3 totals 15 residues. In germline, CDR1 is MNHEY, CDR2 SVGAGI. TCRdb's table, derived via immunoSEQ multiplex PCR, lists solely in-frame clones and lacks some. Found here are 250,000 to 300,000 clones, around 81% of them singletons; the top ten hold under 3%. The clonotype originates from a woman aged 55 to 70 with active or convalescent COVID-19. This chain links TRBV6-5 with TRBJ1-2; tentative D call: TRBD1 (5 bases). Source material: peripheral blood. The CDR3 loop is CASTLTGPANYGYTF. The CDR3 coding sequence is TGTGCCAGCACCCTTACAGGACCGGCTAACTATGGCTACACCTTC.